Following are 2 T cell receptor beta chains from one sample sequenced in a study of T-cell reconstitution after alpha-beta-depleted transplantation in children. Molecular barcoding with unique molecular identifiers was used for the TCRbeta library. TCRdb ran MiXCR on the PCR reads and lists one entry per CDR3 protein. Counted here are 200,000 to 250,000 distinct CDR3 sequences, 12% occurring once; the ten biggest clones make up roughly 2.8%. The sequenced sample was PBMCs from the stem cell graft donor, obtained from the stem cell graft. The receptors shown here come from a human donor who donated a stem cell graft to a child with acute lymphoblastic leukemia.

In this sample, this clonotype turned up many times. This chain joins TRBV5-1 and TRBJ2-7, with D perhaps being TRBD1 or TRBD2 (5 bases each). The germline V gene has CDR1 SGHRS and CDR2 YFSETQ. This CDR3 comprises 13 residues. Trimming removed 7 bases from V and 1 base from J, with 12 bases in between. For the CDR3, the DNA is TGCGCCAGCTCCTGGGACCTATCCTACGAGCAGTACTTC. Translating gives CASSWDLSYEQYF.

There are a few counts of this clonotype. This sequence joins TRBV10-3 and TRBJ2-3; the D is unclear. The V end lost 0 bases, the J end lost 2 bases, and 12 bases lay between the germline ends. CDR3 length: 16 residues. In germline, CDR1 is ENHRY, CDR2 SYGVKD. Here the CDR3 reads CAISESMQDLTDTQYF. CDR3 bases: TGTGCCATCAGTGAGTCGATGCAGGACCTCACAGATACGCAGTATTTT.